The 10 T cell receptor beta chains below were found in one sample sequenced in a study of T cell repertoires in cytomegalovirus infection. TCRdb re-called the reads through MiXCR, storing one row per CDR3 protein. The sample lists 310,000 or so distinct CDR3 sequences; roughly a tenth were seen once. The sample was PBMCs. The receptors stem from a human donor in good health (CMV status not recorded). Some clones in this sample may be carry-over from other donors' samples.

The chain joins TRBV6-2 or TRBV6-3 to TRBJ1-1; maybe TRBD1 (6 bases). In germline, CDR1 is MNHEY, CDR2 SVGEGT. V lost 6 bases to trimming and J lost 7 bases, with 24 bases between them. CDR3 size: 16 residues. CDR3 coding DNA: TGTGCCAGCAGGGATCCGGACAGCCTTTTTATGCTTGAAGCTTTCTTT. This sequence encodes CASRDPDSLFMLEAFF.

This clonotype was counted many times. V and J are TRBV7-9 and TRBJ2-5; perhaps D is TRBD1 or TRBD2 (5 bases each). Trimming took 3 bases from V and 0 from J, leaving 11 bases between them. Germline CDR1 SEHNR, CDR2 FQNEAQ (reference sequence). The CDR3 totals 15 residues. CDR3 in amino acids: CASSFYRRYQETQYF. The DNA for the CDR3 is TGTGCCAGCAGCTTCTACAGGAGGTACCAAGAGACCCAGTACTTC. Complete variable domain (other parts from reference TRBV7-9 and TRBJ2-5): DTGVSQNPRHKITKRGQNVTFRCDPISEHNRLYWYRQTLGQGPEFLTYFQNEAQLEKSRLLSDRFSAERPKGSFSTLEIQRTEQGDSAMYLCASSFYRRYQETQYFGPGTRLLVL.

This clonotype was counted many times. CDR3 sequence reads: CASSKDRYTGELFF. The CDR3 DNA is TGTGCCAGCAGTAAGGACAGGTACACCGGGGAGCTGTTTTTT. The chain combines TRBV6-5 with TRBJ2-2, with 7 bases identical to TRBD1. Germline V gives CDR1 MNHEY, CDR2 SVGAGI. This CDR3 region has 14 residues. The ends lost 5 bases at V and 3 bases at J; junction bases unmatched: 3.

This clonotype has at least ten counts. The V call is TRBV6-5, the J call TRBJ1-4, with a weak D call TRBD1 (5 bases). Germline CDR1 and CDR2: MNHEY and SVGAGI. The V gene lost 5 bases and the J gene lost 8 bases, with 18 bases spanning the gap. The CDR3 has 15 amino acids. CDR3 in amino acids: CASSPGGSPSEKLFF. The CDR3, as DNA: TGTGCCAGCAGTCCGGGGGGGTCCCCCAGCGAAAAACTGTTTTTT.

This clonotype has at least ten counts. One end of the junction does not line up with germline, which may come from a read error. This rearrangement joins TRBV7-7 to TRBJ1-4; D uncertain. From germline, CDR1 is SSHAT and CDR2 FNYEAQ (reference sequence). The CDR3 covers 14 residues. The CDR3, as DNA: TGTGCTAGCAGCTTAGGCGGCGCGGCCGAAAAACTGTTTTTT. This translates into CASSLGGAAEKLFF.

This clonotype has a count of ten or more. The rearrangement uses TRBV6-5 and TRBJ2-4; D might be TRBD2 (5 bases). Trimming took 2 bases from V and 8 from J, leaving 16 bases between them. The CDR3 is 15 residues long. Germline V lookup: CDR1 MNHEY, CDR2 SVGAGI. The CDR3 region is CASSYRATTRDIQYF. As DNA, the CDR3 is TGTGCCAGCAGTTACCGGGCCACAACGAGGGACATTCAGTACTTC.

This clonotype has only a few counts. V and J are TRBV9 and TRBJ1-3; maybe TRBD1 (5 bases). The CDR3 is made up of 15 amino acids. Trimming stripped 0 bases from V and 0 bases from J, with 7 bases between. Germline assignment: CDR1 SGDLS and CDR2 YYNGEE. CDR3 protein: CASSVEGRSGNTIYF. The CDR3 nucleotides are TGTGCCAGCAGCGTAGAGGGACGCTCTGGAAACACCATATATTTT.

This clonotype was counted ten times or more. The CDR3 spells CASSLSPPQETQYF. The CDR3 DNA is TGTGCCAGCAGTTTGAGTCCACCTCAAGAGACCCAGTACTTC. V usage is TRBV12-3 or TRBV12-4 and J usage is TRBJ2-5; the D is unclear. Trimming stripped 3 bases from V and 2 bases from J, with 10 bases between. The CDR3 is 14 amino acids.

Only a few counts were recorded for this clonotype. The CDR3 DNA follows: TGTGCCAGCAGCTGGGGTCCTCGGACTAGCGGGGGAGATACGCAGTATTTT. The encoded protein is CASSWGPRTSGGDTQYF. The rearrangement joins TRBV7-9 to TRBJ2-3; TRBD2 aligns across 13 bases. The CDR3 consists of 17 residues. Germline lookup yields CDR1 SEHNR and CDR2 FQNEAQ (reference sequence). The ends lost 4 bases at V and 5 bases at J; junction bases unmatched: 9.

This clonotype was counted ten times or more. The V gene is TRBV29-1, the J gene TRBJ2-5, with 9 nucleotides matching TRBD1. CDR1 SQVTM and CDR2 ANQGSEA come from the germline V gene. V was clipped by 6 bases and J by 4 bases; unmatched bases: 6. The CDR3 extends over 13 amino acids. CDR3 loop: CSVGQGMIETQYF. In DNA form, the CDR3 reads TGCAGCGTCGGACAGGGGATGATAGAGACCCAGTACTTC. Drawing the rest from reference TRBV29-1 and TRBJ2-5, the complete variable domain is SAVISQKPSRDICQRGTSLTIQCQVDSQVTMMFWYRQQPGQSLTLIATANQGSEATYESGFVIDKFPISRPNLTFSTLTVSNMSPEDSSIYLCSVGQGMIETQYFGPGTRLLVL.